The 6 T cell receptor beta chains below all came from one sample that was sequenced in a study of shared clonotypes between healthy human individuals. Selected positively for CCR7 and CD45RO-negative, naive CD8 cells excluded terminally differentiated effector memory CD45RA+ cells. Libraries were prepared by immunoSEQ multiplex PCR; TCRdb keeps only in-frame clonotypes and omits some of them. The data contain 2 million to 2.5 million clones, under 95% of them singletons. Specimen: naive CD8+ T cells from PBMCs. The receptors here all came from a young man in good health. Some clones in this sample may be carry-over from other donors' samples.

The chain employs TRBV7-6 and TRBJ2-3; the match to TRBD2 covers 7 bases. This CDR3 has 15 residues. Germline CDR1 is SGHVS and CDR2 is FNYEAQ. With V trimmed by 2 bases and J by 4 bases, 6 bases remained unmatched. In nucleotides, the CDR3 is TGTGCCAGCAGCTTACTAGCGGTCGGGTCAGATACGCAGTATTTT. This sequence encodes CASSLLAVGSDTQYF.

V gene TRBV29-1 combines with J gene TRBJ1-1, with TRBD1 as a possible D gene (5 bases). Trimming took 7 bases from V and 6 from J, leaving 15 bases between them. The CDR3 has 12 amino acids. The germline CDR1 and CDR2 sequences are SQVTM and ANQGSEA. The DNA of the CDR3 is TGCAGCGCCAAGCAGGGATTCGCTGAAGCTTTCTTT. Translation gives CSAKQGFAEAFF.

The chain employs TRBV6-8 and TRBJ2-1; D is unclear. CDR1 is MNHGY and CDR2 is SAAAGT in the germline V gene. The CDR3 contains 15 residues. Trimming took off 0 bases at V and 2 bases at J, with 8 bases between the two ends. As DNA, the CDR3 is TGTGCCAGCAGTTACTCTGGTGGGGCCTACAATGAGCAGTTCTTC. Translated: CASSYSGGAYNEQFF.

The rearrangement links TRBV7-9 to TRBJ2-1; TRBD1 might be the D (6 bases). In germline, CDR1 is SEHNR, CDR2 FQNEAQ (reference sequence). The CDR3 is 15 amino acids. The ends were cut back, 8 bases at V and 0 bases at J, with 14 bases in the middle. The chain's CDR3 is CASLYRESSYNEQFF. CDR3 coding DNA: TGTGCCAGCCTTTACAGGGAGAGCTCCTACAATGAGCAGTTCTTC.

This chain joins TRBV5-6 and TRBJ2-1; D remains ambiguous. CDR1 is SGHDT, CDR2 YYEEEE, per germline. The length of the CDR3 is 15 residues. The V end was cut by 4 bases, the J end by 2 bases, with 13 bases between. The CDR3 sequence: CASSPPMATYNEQFF. The CDR3 coding sequence is TGTGCCAGCAGCCCCCCGATGGCTACCTACAATGAGCAGTTCTTC.

The CDR3 nucleotides read TGCGCCAGCAGCCAAGAAGTACACCTCACTGAAGCTTTCTTT. It encodes CASSQEVHLTEAFF. The V and J genes are TRBV4-3 and TRBJ1-1; D remains ambiguous. This CDR3 comprises 14 residues. V lost 0 bases and J 4 bases, leaving 9 bases between the germline ends. CDR1 and CDR2 (germline): LGHNA, YSLEER.